The clone carrying this T cell receptor (beta chain) was observed a single time. Its matching antigen is unknown. This record comes from a study of cytomegalovirus exposure and HLA in healthy donors. About the study: Counted in an early data release were roughly 87 million unique TCRs from HLA-typed donors.

13 Jbeta primers and 60 Vbeta primers were used for the PCR. Profiling relied on immunoSEQ multiplex PCR, and the TCRdb table lists in-frame clones only, not all of them. The data hold around 140,000 clones, with 75% observed a single time. Study results and caveats: A later analysis, which compared TCR beta chains of equal frequency, found the HLA-associated ones more clonally expanded.

CDR1 LGHNA and CDR2 YNFKEQ come from the germline V gene. Unmatched junction bases numbered 4, after V lost 0 bases and J lost 6 bases. This CDR3 has 14 residues. The receptor's source is a man younger than 45 in good health and CMV-seronegative. Material for sequencing was PBMCs. The V and J genes are TRBV4-2 and TRBJ2-7; 8 bases map to TRBD2. This CDR3 is CASSQETRGGEQYF. DNA for the CDR3: TGTGCCAGCAGCCAAGAAACACGGGGGGGCGAGCAGTACTTC.